This passage covers 19 T cell receptor beta chains from one sample sequenced in a study of glioma-infiltrating T cells. Using RNA template, CDR3s of TCR alpha and beta were amplified with iRepertoire arm-PCR. Each CDR3 protein is one row after TCRdb ran MiXCR on the multiplex PCR reads. The sample lists fewer than 200,000 distinct CDR3 sequences, more than 30% seen once, with 20% to 25% in the top ten. Input material: glioma tissue, nonneoplastic brain tissue, or PBMCs (not recorded which). Receptors originate from a human donor with low-grade glioma or glioblastoma, undergoing nonglioma brain surgery, or in good health (not recorded which).

V usage is TRBV6-5 and J usage is TRBJ2-3; 13 positions match TRBD2. J was trimmed by 12 bases and V by 5 bases; bases with no gene match: 5. Germline loops: CDR1 MNHEY, CDR2 SVGAGI. This CDR3 has 13 amino acids. The CDR3 reads CASSLRTSGSQYF. The CDR3 bases are TGTGCCAGCAGTCTCCGGACTAGCGGGAGCCAGTATTTT.

The CDR3 DNA is TGCGCCAGCAATGCGGGACTCGGCTACAATGAGCAGTTCTTC. This codes for CASNAGLGYNEQFF. This rearrangement joins TRBV5-1 to TRBJ2-1; TRBD2 is a possible D gene (6 bases). Germline V gene sequence: CDR1 SGHRS, CDR2 YFSETQ. This CDR3 is built from 14 residues. Deletions cut 6 bases from V and 3 bases from J, with 13 bases between.

This clonotype was recorded at least ten times. V is TRBV4-3 and J is TRBJ2-1; 9 positions match TRBD2. CDR1 LGHNA and CDR2 YSLEER come from the germline V gene. CDR3 size: 17 residues. After removal of 0 bases from V and 3 bases from J, the junction contained 6 bases not matched to a gene. The CDR3 region has the DNA TGCGCCAGCAGCCAAGAAGTCGCGGGAGGGGACTACAATGAGCAGTTCTTC. Its translation: CASSQEVAGGDYNEQFF.

V and J are TRBV19 and TRBJ2-5; 7 bases match TRBD1. V gave up 4 bases and J gave up 0 bases; unmatched junction bases: 5. The CDR3 loop spans 15 amino acids. The germline CDR1 and CDR2 sequences are LNHDA and SQIVND (reference sequence). The CDR3: CASSTGRGYQETQYF. As DNA, the CDR3 is TGTGCCAGTAGTACCGGCAGGGGGTACCAAGAGACCCAGTACTTC.

A word on this clonotype: One end of the junction does not line up with germline, which may come from a read error. CDR3 sequence (DNA): TGTGCCAGCAGCTTAGCCACTCGGGCGGGGGACGCTGAAGCTTTATTT. Encoded protein: CASSLATRAGDAEALF. The V gene is TRBV7-9, the J gene TRBJ1-1, with D perhaps matching TRBD1 (5 bases). The CDR3 has 16 amino acids. Germline V lookup: CDR1 SEHNR, CDR2 FQNEAQ (reference sequence).

This clonotype was detected ten times or more. The chain has TRBV4-2 and TRBJ2-7; D uncertain. V was pared by 2 bases and J by 5 bases, with 4 bases between. The CDR3 has 11 residues. Germline values: CDR1 LGHNA, CDR2 YNFKEQ. The CDR3 here is CASSQRNEQYF. CDR3 sequence (DNA): TGTGCCAGCAGCCAACGGAACGAGCAGTACTTC.

CDR3 loop: CSARDRGIHEQYF. Here the CDR3 DNA reads TGCAGTGCTAGGGACAGGGGGATACACGAGCAGTACTTC. The chain recombines TRBV20-1 with TRBJ2-7; the match to TRBD1 covers 10 bases. The CDR3 loop spans 13 amino acids. CDR1 and CDR2 (germline): DFQATT, SNEGSKA (reference sequence). J gave up 5 bases and V 3 bases, and 4 bases lay outside the gene matches.

This chain links TRBV6-2 or TRBV6-3 with TRBJ2-1, with 10 bases aligning to TRBD1. The CDR3 sequence is 15 residues long. J lost 7 bases, V lost 7 bases, and 10 bases had no gene match. Germline assignment: CDR1 MNHEY and CDR2 SVGEGT. The CDR3 is CASKHPGDRGNEQFF. CDR3 DNA: TGTGCCAGCAAACACCCGGGGGACAGGGGTAATGAGCAGTTCTTC.

This clonotype occurred a few times. The rearrangement joins TRBV30 to TRBJ1-1, with a tentative D call TRBD1 (5 bases). This CDR3 region has 13 residues. The V gene lost 3 bases and the J gene lost 5 bases, with 13 bases spanning the gap. Germline values: CDR1 GTSNPN, CDR2 SVGIG (reference sequence). The DNA for the CDR3 is TGTGCCTGGAGCCGGGGGGGGAGGACTGAAGCTTTCTTT. This gives the protein CAWSRGGRTEAFF. The full variable domain, in which reference TRBV30 and TRBJ1-1 provide the parts outside the CDR3, is SQTIHQWPATLVQPVGSPLSLECTVEGTSNPNLYWYRQAAGRGLQLLFYSVGIGQISSEVPQNLSASRPQDRQFILSSKKLLLSDSGFYLCAWSRGGRTEAFFGQGTRLTVV.

This clonotype appeared a few times. This chain joins TRBV11-2 and TRBJ2-7, with TRBD2 matching over 9 bases. Germline trimming cut 8 bases from V and 6 bases from J; bases unmatched to any gene: 11. This CDR3 spans 14 amino acids. Germline V gives CDR1 SGHAT, CDR2 FQNNGV. CDR3 residues: CASLGVAGEGEQYF. CDR3 sequence (DNA): TGTGCCAGCCTCGGGGTAGCGGGAGAAGGCGAGCAGTACTTC.

This clonotype was picked up a small number of times. The V call is TRBV7-9, the J call TRBJ2-3; the D is unclear. The CDR3 runs 15 residues. The germline V and J ends were trimmed by 0 bases and 1 base, with 8 bases remaining between them. Germline-derived CDR1 and CDR2 are SEHNR and FQNEAQ (reference sequence). The CDR3 DNA sequence: TGTGCCAGCAGCTTAGCGCTAACGGGCACAGATACGCAGTATTTT. Translated, it gives CASSLALTGTDTQYF.

As regards this clonotype: It may be a read error: a sequence one base away is much more abundant. The rearrangement joins TRBV4-1 to TRBJ2-7; D is possibly TRBD2 (6 bases). V shed 0 bases and J shed 3 bases, with 21 bases lying between them. This CDR3 spans 18 amino acids. Germline V gene sequence: CDR1 MGHRA, CDR2 YSYEKL. The chain's CDR3 is CASSQDVPSVYGNYEQYF. CDR3 sequence (DNA): TGCGCCAGCAGCCAAGATGTGCCTAGCGTCTATGGGAACTACGAGCAGTACTTC.

A few counts support this clonotype. The gene calls are TRBV19 and TRBJ2-3; D might be TRBD1 (6 bases). The length of the CDR3 is 17 residues. The V gene's germline CDR1 is LNHDA and CDR2 SQIVND (reference sequence). V was shortened by 6 bases and J by 4 bases, with 23 bases between the two germline ends. Here the CDR3 reads CASSVGYTGTGSDTQYF. In DNA form, the CDR3 reads TGTGCCAGTAGCGTGGGATATACAGGGACGGGCTCAGATACGCAGTATTTT. Full variable domain (outside the CDR3, taken from reference TRBV19 and TRBJ2-3): DGGITQSPKYLFRKEGQNVTLSCEQNLNHDAMYWYRQDPGQGLRLIYYSQIVNDFQKGDIAEGYSVSREKKESFPLTVTSAQKNPTAFYLCASSVGYTGTGSDTQYFGPGTRLTVL.

This clonotype was counted ten times or more. The chain employs TRBV7-2 and TRBJ1-5; TRBD1 agrees at 7 bases. Germline CDR1 is SGHTA and CDR2 is FQGNSA. This CDR3 contains 15 residues. The trim removed 5 bases at V and 4 bases at J, leaving 8 bases unmatched. The CDR3 DNA is TGTGCCAGCAGCCCCTGGGACAGCCAAAATCAGCCCCAGCATTTT. Its protein is CASSPWDSQNQPQHF. Variable domain in full (rest from reference TRBV7-2 and TRBJ1-5): GAGVSQSPSNKVTEKGKDVELRCDPISGHTALYWYRQSLGQGLEFLIYFQGNSAPDKSGLPSDRFSAERTGGSVSTLTIQRTQQEDSAVYLCASSPWDSQNQPQHFGDGTRLSIL.

This clonotype has more than one count but fewer than ten. This chain connects TRBV3-1 to TRBJ2-2, with D unclear. This CDR3 contains 15 residues. V was shortened by 4 bases and J by 0 bases, with 9 bases between the two germline ends. Germline assignment: CDR1 LGHDT and CDR2 YNNKEL (reference sequence). The CDR3 nucleotides read TGTGCCAGCAGCCGCTTTACTACGAACACCGGGGAGCTGTTTTTT. Its translation: CASSRFTTNTGELFF.

This clonotype showed up many times. This rearrangement joins TRBV12-3 or TRBV12-4 to TRBJ1-1; no clear D. The CDR3 runs to 11 residues. The germline V and J ends were trimmed by 1 base and 7 bases, with 4 bases remaining between them. DNA of the CDR3: TGTGCCAGCAGTTTAGGGGGTGAAGCTTTCTTT. Protein sequence: CASSLGGEAFF.

This clonotype was recorded many times. The rearrangement links TRBV6-2 or TRBV6-3 to TRBJ1-5; D might be TRBD1 (5 bases). V shed 5 bases and J shed 0 bases, with 11 bases lying between them. This CDR3 spans 15 amino acids. From germline, CDR1 is MNHEY and CDR2 SVGEGT. The CDR3 protein is CASSPRTPSNQPQHF. For the CDR3, the DNA is TGTGCCAGCAGTCCCAGGACACCTAGCAATCAGCCCCAGCATTTT.

In the case of this clonotype: Just one base apart from a much larger clone, this may be a read error. The V call is TRBV12-3 or TRBV12-4, the J call TRBJ2-3; D unclear. The V end lost 6 bases, the J end lost 7 bases, and 11 bases lay between the germline ends. The CDR3 contains 12 residues. CDR3 coding DNA: TGTGCCAGCAGACCTCAGAGTAATACGCAGTATTTT. Its protein product is CASRPQSNTQYF.

In DNA form, the CDR3 reads TGTGCCAGTAGTTTAACAGGGAACGGATTGGGTGAAGCTTTCTTT. This encodes CASSLTGNGLGEAFF. This chain links TRBV19 with TRBJ1-1, with D perhaps matching TRBD1 (6 bases). CDR1 and CDR2 from the germline V gene are LNHDA and SQIVND (reference sequence). The CDR3 contains 15 residues. The V and J ends lost 5 bases and 7 bases respectively, with 20 bases between them. The complete variable domain, with remaining parts taken from reference TRBV19 and TRBJ1-1, reads DGGITQSPKYLFRKEGQNVTLSCEQNLNHDAMYWYRQDPGQGLRLIYYSQIVNDFQKGDIAEGYSVSREKKESFPLTVTSAQKNPTAFYLCASSLTGNGLGEAFFGQGTRLTVV.